This paragraph reports one T cell receptor beta chain. The antigen is undetermined. The sample is drawn from a study of T cell repertoires in cytomegalovirus infection. Background on the study: Alongside well-studied HLA-B-restricted CMV epitopes, recently identified HLA-C-restricted CMV epitopes were also used. Shared public TCR beta signatures pointed to both CMV infection and a matching HLA type.

CDR1 and CDR2 from the germline V gene are SGHRS and YFSETQ. With 0 bases clipped from V and 2 bases from J, the junction kept 7 bases outside the gene matches. The CDR3 is 16 amino acids. Using its own MiXCR run on the reads, TCRdb lists one record per CDR3 protein. The sample has 700,000 to 850,000 distinct CDR3 sequences, approximately 29% seen once. General observations from the study: HLA-C-restricted, CMV-specific TCR beta clonotypes were dominant ex vivo. Carriage of CMV together with the relevant HLA was identifiable through cumulative public TCR beta family frequency.

The sequence was obtained from a human donor in good health (CMV status not recorded). Some clones in this sample may be carry-over from other donors' samples. The chain joins TRBV5-1 to TRBJ1-2, with 7 bases lining up with TRBD1. The sample was cultured CD8+ T cells from PBMCs, taken from culture after CMV antigen stimulation. The DNA of the CDR3 is TGCGCCAGCAGCTTGGCTGGGGACAGTCGAAACTATGGCTACACCTTC. Translating gives CASSLAGDSRNYGYTF.